These T cell receptor beta chains were read from a single sample in a study of blood T cell repertoires in COVID-19. Assay: immunoSEQ multiplex PCR; the TCRdb copy retains only in-frame clones and omits some. The sample has under 250,000 clones, 85% seen once. The sequenced material came from peripheral blood. The receptors here all came from a man in his fifties with COVID-19, enrolled during active disease. The CDR3 runs from the conserved cysteine through the conserved F or W. The order of the fields is J gene, clone size, D gene, V gene, CDR3 protein, CDR3 DNA. The D gene is left open where the match is weak. Clone size is stated in some rows and not others, as once, few, many or a class when expanded.

J gene: TRBJ2-1
clone size: NA
D gene: TRBD2
V gene: TRBV7-8
CDR3 protein: CASSALGTSGTYNEQFF
CDR3 DNA: TGTGCCAGCAGCGCGCTCGGGACTAGCGGGACCTACAATGAGCAGTTCTTC

J gene: TRBJ2-2
clone size: NA
D gene: NA
V gene: TRBV4-1
CDR3 protein: CASSQGFPRGPGELFF
CDR3 DNA: TGCGCCAGCAGCCAAGGTTTCCCCAGGGGCCCCGGGGAGCTGTTTTTT

J gene: TRBJ2-3
clone size: once
D gene: TRBD2
V gene: TRBV30
CDR3 protein: CAWTPGLAGGPADTQYF
CDR3 DNA: TGTGCCTGGACACCGGGACTAGCGGGGGGGCCAGCAGATACGCAGTATTTT

J gene: TRBJ2-5
clone size: once
D gene: TRBD2
V gene: TRBV14
CDR3 protein: CASSPLAGGWETQYF
CDR3 DNA: TGTGCCAGCAGCCCCTTAGCGGGGGGATGGGAGACCCAGTACTTC

J gene: TRBJ2-4
clone size: NA
D gene: TRBD1
V gene: TRBV9
CDR3 protein: CASQGTEKNIQYF
CDR3 DNA: TGTGCCAGCCAGGGGACAGAGAAAAACATTCAGTACTTC

J gene: TRBJ1-5
clone size: NA
D gene: NA
V gene: TRBV6-6
CDR3 protein: CASTDPSAAQPQHF
CDR3 DNA: TGTGCCAGCACCGACCCCTCCGCGGCTCAGCCCCAGCATTTT

J gene: TRBJ1-5
clone size: NA
D gene: NA
V gene: TRBV6-5
CDR3 protein: CASIQHSNQPQHF
CDR3 DNA: TGTGCCAGCATACAGCATAGCAATCAGCCCCAGCATTTT

J gene: TRBJ2-7
clone size: NA
D gene: TRBD1
V gene: TRBV30
CDR3 protein: CAWSGGTGVPYEQYF
CDR3 DNA: TGTGCCTGGAGTGGAGGGACAGGGGTTCCCTACGAGCAGTACTTC

J gene: TRBJ2-2
clone size: NA
D gene: TRBD1
V gene: TRBV4-3
CDR3 protein: CASSQDRGQYTGELFF
CDR3 DNA: TGCGCCAGCAGCCAAGACAGGGGGCAATACACCGGGGAGCTGTTTTTT

J gene: TRBJ1-1
clone size: NA
D gene: NA
V gene: TRBV11-2
CDR3 protein: CASSPPRMTVFGTEAFF
CDR3 DNA: TGTGCCAGCAGCCCCCCTAGAATGACGGTATTTGGCACTGAAGCTTTCTTT

J gene: TRBJ2-5
clone size: NA
D gene: TRBD1
V gene: TRBV24-1
CDR3 protein: CATSDPGGQGKETQYF
CDR3 DNA: TGTGCCACCAGTGACCCAGGGGGACAGGGAAAAGAGACCCAGTACTTC

J gene: TRBJ2-3
clone size: NA
D gene: TRBD2
V gene: TRBV9
CDR3 protein: CASSPPASGGKKDTQYF
CDR3 DNA: TGTGCCAGCAGCCCCCCCGCGAGCGGGGGGAAGAAAGATACGCAGTATTTT

J gene: TRBJ1-1
clone size: NA
D gene: NA
V gene: TRBV7-2
CDR3 protein: CASSLGWGPTEAFF
CDR3 DNA: TGTGCCAGCAGCTTAGGTTGGGGGCCTACGGAAGCTTTCTTT

J gene: TRBJ1-1
clone size: few
D gene: TRBD1
V gene: TRBV3-1/TRBV3-2
CDR3 protein: CASSAVVTTGHYHTEAFF
CDR3 DNA: TGTGCCAGCAGCGCGGTAGTGACGACAGGGCATTACCACACTGAAGCTTTCTTT

J gene: TRBJ2-7
clone size: NA
D gene: NA
V gene: TRBV11-3
CDR3 protein: CASRIFQGSLYEQYF
CDR3 DNA: TGTGCCAGCAGAATTTTCCAGGGGTCCCTCTACGAGCAGTACTTC

J gene: TRBJ2-3
clone size: NA
D gene: NA
V gene: TRBV5-4
CDR3 protein: CASSSKSSSTDTQYF
CDR3 DNA: TGTGCCAGCAGCTCGAAGAGTAGTTCCACAGATACGCAGTATTTT

J gene: TRBJ2-2
clone size: NA
D gene: NA
V gene: TRBV7-9
CDR3 protein: CASSFSQGAGELFF
CDR3 DNA: TGTGCCAGCAGCTTTTCACAAGGGGCCGGGGAGCTGTTTTTT